This T cell receptor beta chain was sequenced during a study of tumor-infiltrating lymphocytes in localized non-small cell lung cancer (dated by TCRdb to about 2021). Context from the whole study: Several histologies were represented in the cohort, which also included both smokers and never-smokers as well as patients whose samples were collected after neoadjuvant chemotherapy. Each patient provided resected tumor tissue plus uninvolved lung tissue from the same patient, with the uninvolved lung tissue described as non-adjacent to the tumor. TCR sequencing was one of several integrated assays, alongside flow cytometry, multiplex immunofluorescence, RNA-seq, exome sequencing and proteomics, applied to the same patients. The overall ICON cohort comprised over 140 surgical patients with localized non-small cell lung cancer whose tumors were resected. For a few dozen patients, immunoSEQ T-cell fraction was compared between paired tumor and uninvolved lung.

Patient enrollment in ICON started in early 2016, and the final patient was enrolled in 2018. A subcohort of 70 to 85 patients provided fresh tumor and matched uninvolved tissue for in-depth immune analyses, with TCR sequencing among those analyses. No cell sorting was done, and TCR sequencing was instead run on DNA isolated from bulk tissue. The T-cell fraction in tumor and uninvolved lung tissue was provided by TCR sequencing with the immunoSEQ assay. The study's processing was this. For survival analysis, patients were split into high (upper tertile) and low (lower two tertiles) T-cell fraction groups and compared by log-rank test. Paired tumor versus uninvolved lung differences in T-cell fraction were tested with a signed-rank test. TCRdb limited this immuneACCESS table to in-frame rearrangements with V and J called. A share of clones is missing; checked studies link under half to unresolved V genes, and the rest is unexplained. From that table come the V and J calls and clone size; the DNA was used to work out D and trimming. This sample lists 20,000 to 30,000 clones; approximately 70% were detected once. Over 6% of the sample belongs to the ten largest clones.

Summary of the overall study and its limitations: No difference in TCR-derived T-cell fraction was observed between the flow cytometry-defined immunotypes IM1 (good prognosis) and IM2 (poor prognosis). Higher T cell infiltration in tumors than in uninvolved lung tissue was supported by TCRbeta sequencing, consistent with immunofluorescence CD3 counts. Tumor T-cell fraction from TCR sequencing was not associated with recurrence-free survival (p = 0.61). Assay coverage differed among patients according to how much tissue was available, so only a subset of the cohort had TCR sequencing. Because different assays used different pieces of the same tissue, technical variation could not be distinguished from intratumor heterogeneity.

V is shortened by 6 bases, J by 1 base, and the region joining them spans 10 bases. CDR1 and CDR2 are drawn from the germline V gene: MNHEY, SVGAGI. The CDR3, from cysteine to phenylalanine, totals 15 residues. Only the CDR3 DNA stays, 45 bases, in frame from base 1. With regard to this clone: The target of this receptor is not known. Base qualities are not at hand, and no much larger clone is one base apart.

Material: lung tumor tissue. This clonotype was sampled from a human donor with non-small cell lung cancer. Here the chain combines TRBV6-5 and TRBJ2-6; TRBD1 is perhaps the D gene, given 6 matching bases. CDR3 reads: CASRTTGSGANVLTF. Read as DNA, the sequence is TGTGCCAGCAGAACAACAGGGTCTGGGGCCAACGTCCTGACTTTC.